This entry concerns a single TCR beta chain. The sample is drawn from a study of blood T cell repertoires in COVID-19. This table comes from immunoSEQ multiplex PCR, and its TCRdb copy is limited to in-frame clones, with some not included. The sample holds roughly 250,000 clones; roughly 93% are singletons and the top ten take about 2.3%. Germline loops: CDR1 SGHRS, CDR2 YFSETQ. This CDR3 has 15 residues. V was pared by 0 bases and J by 5 bases, with 9 bases between. Source material: PBMCs or T cells enriched from blood (not recorded which). The TCR comes from a woman in her thirties or forties with acute COVID-19. V usage is TRBV5-1 and J usage is TRBJ1-6; perhaps TRBD1 as D (5 bases). CDR3 in amino acids: CASSLGGADNSPLHF. The CDR3 coding sequence is TGCGCCAGCAGCTTGGGGGGCGCGGATAATTCACCCCTCCACTTT.